A selection of T cell receptor beta chains follows, all from one sample in a study of shared clonotypes between healthy human individuals. Clones were read by immunoSEQ multiplex PCR, and TCRdb kept only the in-frame ones, dropping some. The repertoire holds under 1,100,000 clones, 60% to 80% seen once, with approximately 1.5% in the top ten. Sequenced input: memory CD4+ T cells sorted from blood. Every receptor here comes from a man aged 18 to 35 in good health. Each CDR3 is given with its conserved first and last residue. A D gene is named only where the DNA matches it firmly. Rows may omit the clone size; those that give it use once, few, many or a size class.

clone_size	d_call	j_call	v_call	cdr3_aa	cdr3_nt
few	TRBD1	TRBJ1-4	TRBV7-2	CASSRRQGDEKLFF	TGTGCCAGCAGCCGCCGACAGGGGGATGAAAAACTGTTTTTT
.	TRBD1	TRBJ2-7	TRBV19	CASQTTGTVSNEQYF	TGTGCCAGTCAAACGACCGGGACAGTCTCCAACGAGCAGTACTTC
.	.	TRBJ1-2	TRBV18	CASSPFLGQANYGYTF	TGTGCCAGCTCACCTTTTTTGGGTCAAGCTAACTATGGCTACACCTTC
.	.	TRBJ1-5	TRBV5-1	CASSLEGLGNQPQHF	TGCGCCAGCAGCTTGGAGGGTCTTGGCAATCAGCCCCAGCATTTT
.	TRBD1	TRBJ1-5	TRBV5-1	CASSLEGQGNQPQHF	TGCGCCAGCAGCTTGGAGGGACAGGGAAATCAGCCCCAGCATTTT
few	.	TRBJ1-1	TRBV13	CASSLDRTGKAFF	TGTGCCAGCAGCTTAGACAGGACTGGGAAGGCTTTCTTT
.	.	TRBJ2-5	TRBV19	CASSLGSETQYF	TGTGCCAGTAGTTTGGGTAGCGAGACCCAGTACTTC
.	.	TRBJ2-3	TRBV10-3	CAISFTDTQYF	TGTGCCATCAGTTTCACAGATACGCAGTATTTT
.	.	TRBJ2-3	TRBV7-2	CASSLGGGNTDTQYF	TGTGCCAGCAGCTTAGGAGGCGGCAACACAGATACGCAGTATTTT
.	.	TRBJ2-3	TRBV7-2	CASSLQTDTQYF	TGTGCCAGCAGCTTGCAGACAGATACGCAGTATTTT
.	TRBD2	TRBJ2-3	TRBV5-4	CASSLALAGSTDTQYF	TGTGCCAGCAGCTTGGCACTAGCGGGGAGCACAGATACGCAGTATTTT
.	.	TRBJ2-3	TRBV4-3	CASSQDPRQVSTDTQYF	TGCGCCAGCAGCCAAGATCCCAGACAGGTGAGCACAGATACGCAGTATTTT
once	.	TRBJ2-7	TRBV27	CASSLVPGSTYEQYF	TGTGCCAGCAGTTTAGTCCCCGGGAGTACCTACGAGCAGTACTTC
.	.	TRBJ2-3	TRBV5-1	CASSSSGDTQYF	TGCGCCAGCAGCTCCTCTGGGGATACGCAGTATTTT
.	.	TRBJ1-6	TRBV5-1	CASHLGSGSPLHF	TGCGCCAGCCACTTAGGGTCGGGGTCACCCCTCCACTTT
.	.	TRBJ2-7	TRBV30	CAWDKGTNEQYF	TGTGCCTGGGACAAGGGTACAAACGAGCAGTACTTC